These T cell receptor beta chains were read from a single sample in a study of cytomegalovirus exposure and HLA in healthy donors. Some clones are missing from TCRdb's copy, which holds only in-frame ones; the method was immunoSEQ multiplex PCR. The top ten hold about 11% of the sample, which has some 56,000 clones, about 57% seen once. Sequenced: PBMCs. The receptors come from a human donor in good health. Both conserved end residues are part of each CDR3.

v_call: TRBV30
j_call: TRBJ2-2
cdr3_aa: CAWSARGNTGELFF

v_call: TRBV7-6
j_call: TRBJ2-3
cdr3_aa: CASSLAPSGGDTQYF

v_call: TRBV7-3
j_call: TRBJ2-2
cdr3_aa: CASSIQRLAGGNPNTGELFF

v_call: TRBV6-1
j_call: TRBJ1-2
cdr3_aa: CASRTGGGGYTF

v_call: TRBV11-2
j_call: TRBJ2-1
cdr3_aa: CASGGRGFNEQFF

v_call: TRBV7-2
j_call: TRBJ1-2
cdr3_aa: CASSLATGSYGYTF

v_call: TRBV4-2
j_call: TRBJ2-2
cdr3_aa: CASSQVLGAATGELFF

v_call: TRBV6-1
j_call: TRBJ2-1
cdr3_aa: CASSYDYSANNEQFF

v_call: TRBV6-6
j_call: TRBJ2-5
cdr3_aa: CASSEGLAGGTQYF

v_call: TRBV18
j_call: TRBJ2-1
cdr3_aa: CASSPLTGQNNEQFF

v_call: TRBV29-1
j_call: TRBJ2-5
cdr3_aa: CSVVEGAETQYF

v_call: TRBV30
j_call: TRBJ2-1
cdr3_aa: CAWSVRGRVYNEQFF

v_call: TRBV7-9
j_call: TRBJ2-2
cdr3_aa: CASRGTGELFF

v_call: TRBV7-8
j_call: TRBJ2-1
cdr3_aa: CASSSLPSGGPFEQFF

v_call: TRBV5-6
j_call: TRBJ2-7
cdr3_aa: CASSSDSFPYEQYF

v_call: TRBV5-4
j_call: TRBJ2-1
cdr3_aa: CASSFGKVEQFF

v_call: TRBV5-1
j_call: TRBJ1-1
cdr3_aa: CASSNRDSEAFF

v_call: TRBV4-1
j_call: TRBJ1-2
cdr3_aa: CASSQDGSFYGYTF

v_call: TRBV2
j_call: TRBJ1-1
cdr3_aa: CASKFGGEAFF

v_call: TRBV14
j_call: TRBJ1-1
cdr3_aa: CASSLDRGQAEAFF

v_call: TRBV5-6
j_call: TRBJ1-2
cdr3_aa: CASSLANNYGYTF

v_call: TRBV7-9
j_call: TRBJ1-2
cdr3_aa: CSSSLDPGGYTF

v_call: TRBV19
j_call: TRBJ1-1
cdr3_aa: CASSTRTGREYMGTEAFF

v_call: TRBV7-2
j_call: TRBJ2-3
cdr3_aa: CASSSGTGGSPTDTQYF

v_call: TRBV7-2
j_call: TRBJ2-2
cdr3_aa: CASSSQGPGELFF

v_call: TRBV27
j_call: TRBJ2-2
cdr3_aa: CASSLGQYNTGELFF

v_call: TRBV19
j_call: TRBJ2-5
cdr3_aa: CASSNDRGIQETQYF

v_call: TRBV27
j_call: TRBJ2-2
cdr3_aa: CASSFSPSAGELFF

v_call: TRBV5-4
j_call: -
cdr3_aa: CASSLGLLDYEQYF

v_call: TRBV10-3
j_call: TRBJ2-7
cdr3_aa: CASQGNDYEQYF

v_call: TRBV6-5
j_call: TRBJ2-1
cdr3_aa: CASSYSRGGNGYEQFF

v_call: TRBV5-1
j_call: TRBJ2-1
cdr3_aa: CASSLSSGGHNEQFF

v_call: TRBV5-1
j_call: TRBJ1-3
cdr3_aa: CASSWRGQTGNTIYF

v_call: TRBV7-8
j_call: TRBJ2-6
cdr3_aa: CASSPNRFTRTGGSGANVLTF

v_call: TRBV19
j_call: TRBJ1-2
cdr3_aa: CASSDSRQSYGYTF

v_call: TRBV15
j_call: TRBJ2-7
cdr3_aa: CATSRDLEGDEQYF

v_call: TRBV4-1
j_call: TRBJ1-5
cdr3_aa: CASSQAQGWSNQPQHF

v_call: TRBV25-1
j_call: TRBJ1-1
cdr3_aa: CASSIQNTEAFF

v_call: TRBV19
j_call: TRBJ1-1
cdr3_aa: CASSETGFAFPSEAFF

v_call: TRBV27
j_call: TRBJ1-5
cdr3_aa: CASSGIGGNQPQHF

v_call: TRBV4-2
j_call: TRBJ2-3
cdr3_aa: CASSQGATDTQYF

v_call: TRBV29-1
j_call: TRBJ1-3
cdr3_aa: CSVVVDRASGSTIYF

v_call: TRBV10-3
j_call: TRBJ2-7
cdr3_aa: CAIQGTGQGLNEQYF

v_call: TRBV4-1
j_call: TRBJ1-5
cdr3_aa: CASSPGTGGAYQPQHF

v_call: TRBV7-9
j_call: TRBJ2-5
cdr3_aa: CASSLWAEETQYF

v_call: TRBV7-2
j_call: TRBJ1-5
cdr3_aa: CASSLQGGGNQPQHF

v_call: TRBV6-6
j_call: TRBJ1-2
cdr3_aa: CASSYSLDSSYGYTF

v_call: TRBV7-9
j_call: TRBJ2-7
cdr3_aa: CASIPFGTGGFEQYF

v_call: TRBV4-1
j_call: TRBJ2-2
cdr3_aa: CASSPTVTGELFF

v_call: TRBV6-5
j_call: TRBJ1-1
cdr3_aa: CASSYSYTGVNTEAFF

v_call: TRBV10-3
j_call: TRBJ2-3
cdr3_aa: CAITPSGASTDTQYF

v_call: TRBV7-2
j_call: TRBJ2-5
cdr3_aa: CASSLARGGQETQYF

v_call: TRBV15
j_call: TRBJ1-1
cdr3_aa: CATSRDIGGTEAFF

v_call: TRBV4-1
j_call: TRBJ1-2
cdr3_aa: CASSHKGRGPNYGYTF

v_call: TRBV5-1
j_call: TRBJ2-1
cdr3_aa: CASSLTGTSGDNEQFF

v_call: TRBV7-9
j_call: TRBJ1-1
cdr3_aa: CASIPPSQGTGRGTEAFF

v_call: TRBV4-2
j_call: TRBJ2-3
cdr3_aa: CASSLNSGGANSVDTQYF

v_call: TRBV2
j_call: TRBJ1-5
cdr3_aa: CAGGRTGGNQPQHF

v_call: TRBV6-6
j_call: TRBJ2-7
cdr3_aa: CASSYSQGRASGEQYF